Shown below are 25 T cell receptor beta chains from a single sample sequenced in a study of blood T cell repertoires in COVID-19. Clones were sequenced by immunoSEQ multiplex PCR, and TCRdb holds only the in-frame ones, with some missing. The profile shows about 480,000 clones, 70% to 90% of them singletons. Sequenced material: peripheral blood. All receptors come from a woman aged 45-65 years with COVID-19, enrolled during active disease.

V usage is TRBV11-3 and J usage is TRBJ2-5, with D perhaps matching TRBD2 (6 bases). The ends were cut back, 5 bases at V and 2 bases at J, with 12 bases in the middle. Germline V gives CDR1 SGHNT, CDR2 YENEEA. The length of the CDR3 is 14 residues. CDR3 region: CASSPLGGQETQYF. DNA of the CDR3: TGTGCCAGCAGCCCTTTGGGGGGACAAGAGACCCAGTACTTC.

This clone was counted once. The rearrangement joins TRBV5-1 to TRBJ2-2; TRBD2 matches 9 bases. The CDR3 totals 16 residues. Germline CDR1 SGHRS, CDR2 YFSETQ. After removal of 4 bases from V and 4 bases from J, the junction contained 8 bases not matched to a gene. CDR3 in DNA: TGCGCCAGCAGCGGCGGGGGGGCCGAGTTCACCGGGGAGCTGTTTTTT. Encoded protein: CASSGGGAEFTGELFF.

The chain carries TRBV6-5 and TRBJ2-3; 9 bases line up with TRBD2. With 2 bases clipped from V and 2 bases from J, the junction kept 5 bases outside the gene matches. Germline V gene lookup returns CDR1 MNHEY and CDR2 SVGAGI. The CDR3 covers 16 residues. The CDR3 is CASSYLGGGVTDTQYF. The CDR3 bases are TGTGCCAGCAGTTACCTGGGCGGGGGGGTCACAGATACGCAGTATTTT.

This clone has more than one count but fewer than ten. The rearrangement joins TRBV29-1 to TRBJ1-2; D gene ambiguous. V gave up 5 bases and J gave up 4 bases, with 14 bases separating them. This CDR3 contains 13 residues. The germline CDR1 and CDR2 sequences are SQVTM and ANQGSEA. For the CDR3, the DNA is TGCAGCGTTAGGCCATACGAGGGCTATGGCTACACCTTC. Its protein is CSVRPYEGYGYTF.

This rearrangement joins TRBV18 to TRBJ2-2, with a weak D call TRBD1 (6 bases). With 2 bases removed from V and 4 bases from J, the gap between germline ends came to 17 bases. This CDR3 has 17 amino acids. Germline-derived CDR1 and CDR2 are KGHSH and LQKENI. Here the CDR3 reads CASSPSFSTGSTGELFF. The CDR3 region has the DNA TGTGCCAGCTCACCATCGTTTTCCACAGGGTCCACCGGGGAGCTGTTTTTT.

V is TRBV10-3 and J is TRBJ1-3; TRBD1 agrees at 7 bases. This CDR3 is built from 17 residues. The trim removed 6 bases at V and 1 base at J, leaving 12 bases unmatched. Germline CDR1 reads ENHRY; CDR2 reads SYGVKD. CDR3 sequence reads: CAISGTAGFPSGNTIYF. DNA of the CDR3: TGTGCCATCAGCGGGACAGCCGGATTCCCATCTGGAAACACCATATATTTT.

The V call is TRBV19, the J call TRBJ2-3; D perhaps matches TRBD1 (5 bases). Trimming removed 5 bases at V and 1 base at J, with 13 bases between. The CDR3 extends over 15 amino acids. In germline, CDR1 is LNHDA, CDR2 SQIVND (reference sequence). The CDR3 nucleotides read TGTGCCAGTAGTCCACGGCAGGGTGGCACAGATACGCAGTATTTT. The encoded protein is CASSPRQGGTDTQYF.

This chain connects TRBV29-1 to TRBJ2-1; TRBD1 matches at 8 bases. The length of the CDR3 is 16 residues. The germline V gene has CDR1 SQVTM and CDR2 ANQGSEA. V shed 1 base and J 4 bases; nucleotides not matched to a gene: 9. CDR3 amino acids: CSVEVYRTGLYNEQFF. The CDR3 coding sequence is TGCAGCGTTGAAGTTTACAGGACAGGGCTATACAATGAGCAGTTCTTC.

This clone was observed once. The CDR3: CSVLGGKNYGYTF. DNA of the CDR3: TGCAGCGTCCTCGGAGGGAAGAACTATGGCTACACCTTC. The rearrangement joins TRBV29-1 to TRBJ1-2; the D is unclear. CDR3 length equals 13 residues. Germline V lookup: CDR1 SQVTM, CDR2 ANQGSEA. Trimming took 6 bases from V and 2 from J, leaving 13 bases between them.

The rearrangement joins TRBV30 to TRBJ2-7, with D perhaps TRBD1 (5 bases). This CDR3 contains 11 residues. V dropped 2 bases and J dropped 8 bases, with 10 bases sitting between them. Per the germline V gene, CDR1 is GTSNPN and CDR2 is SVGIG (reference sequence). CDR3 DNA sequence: TGTGCCTGGAGTTTCCGACAGAAGCAGTACTTC. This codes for CAWSFRQKQYF.

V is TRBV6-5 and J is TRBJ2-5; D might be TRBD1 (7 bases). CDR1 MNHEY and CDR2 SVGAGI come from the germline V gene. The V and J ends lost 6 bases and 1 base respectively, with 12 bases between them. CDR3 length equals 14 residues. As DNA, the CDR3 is TGTGCCAGCAGACGACAGGGAGGCCAAGAGACCCAGTACTTC. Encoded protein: CASRRQGGQETQYF.

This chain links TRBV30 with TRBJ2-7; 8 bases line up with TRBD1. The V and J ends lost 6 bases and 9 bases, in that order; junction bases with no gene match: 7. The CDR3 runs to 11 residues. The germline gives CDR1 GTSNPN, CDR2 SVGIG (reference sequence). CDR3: CACGQGMGQYF. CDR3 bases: TGTGCCTGCGGACAGGGAATGGGGCAGTACTTC.

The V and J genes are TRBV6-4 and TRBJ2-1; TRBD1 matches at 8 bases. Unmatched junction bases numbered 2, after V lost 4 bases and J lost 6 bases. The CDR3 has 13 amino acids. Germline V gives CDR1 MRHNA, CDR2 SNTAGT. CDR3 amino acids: CASSVDRGNEQFF. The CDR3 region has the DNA TGTGCCAGCAGTGTCGACAGGGGCAATGAGCAGTTCTTC.

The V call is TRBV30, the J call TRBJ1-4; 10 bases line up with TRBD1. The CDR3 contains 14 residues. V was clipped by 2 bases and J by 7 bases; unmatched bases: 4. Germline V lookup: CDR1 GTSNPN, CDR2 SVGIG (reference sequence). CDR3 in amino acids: CAWSLGQGVEKLFF. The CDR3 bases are TGTGCCTGGAGTTTAGGACAGGGGGTTGAAAAACTGTTTTTT.

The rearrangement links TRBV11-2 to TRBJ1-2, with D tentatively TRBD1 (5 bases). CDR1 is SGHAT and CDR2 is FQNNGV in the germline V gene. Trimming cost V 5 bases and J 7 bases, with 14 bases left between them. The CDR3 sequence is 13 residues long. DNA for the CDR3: TGTGCCAGCAGCGCCGGGGGGAGGGCTGGCTACACCTTC. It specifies CASSAGGRAGYTF.

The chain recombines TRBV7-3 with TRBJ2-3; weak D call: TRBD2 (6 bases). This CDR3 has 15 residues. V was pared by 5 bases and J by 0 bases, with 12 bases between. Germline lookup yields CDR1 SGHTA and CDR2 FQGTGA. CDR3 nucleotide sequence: TGTGCCAGCAGCCCATCTAGCGCTAGCACAGATACGCAGTATTTT. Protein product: CASSPSSASTDTQYF.

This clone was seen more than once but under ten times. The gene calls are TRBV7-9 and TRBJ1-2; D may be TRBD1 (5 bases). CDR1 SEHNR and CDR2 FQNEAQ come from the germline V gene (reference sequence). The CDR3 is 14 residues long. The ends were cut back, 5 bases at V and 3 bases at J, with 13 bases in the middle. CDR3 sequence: CASSNDSVDYGYTF. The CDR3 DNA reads TGTGCCAGCAGCAACGACAGTGTAGACTATGGCTACACCTTC.

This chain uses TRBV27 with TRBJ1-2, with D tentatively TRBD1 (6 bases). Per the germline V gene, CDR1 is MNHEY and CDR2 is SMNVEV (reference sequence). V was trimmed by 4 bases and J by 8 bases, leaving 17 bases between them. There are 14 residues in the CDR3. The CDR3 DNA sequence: TGTGCCAGCAGTTCCCCGGGGGGGCAGGTGGGCTACACCTTC. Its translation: CASSSPGGQVGYTF.

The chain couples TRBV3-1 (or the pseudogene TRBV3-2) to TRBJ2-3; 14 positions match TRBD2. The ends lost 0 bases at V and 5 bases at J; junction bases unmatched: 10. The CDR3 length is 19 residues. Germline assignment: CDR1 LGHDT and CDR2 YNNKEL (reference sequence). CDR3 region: CASSQDQRLAGGQGDTQYF. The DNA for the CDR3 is TGTGCCAGCAGCCAAGATCAGAGACTAGCGGGGGGGCAAGGAGATACGCAGTATTTT.

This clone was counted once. In DNA, the CDR3 is TGTGCCAGCAGTTCAACTACAACTAATGAAAAACTGTTTTTT. As protein: CASSSTTTNEKLFF. The chain recombines TRBV5-4 with TRBJ1-4; D is uncertain. Germline V gives CDR1 SGHNT, CDR2 YYREEE (reference sequence). The CDR3 sequence is 14 residues long. Trimming stripped 5 bases from V and 0 bases from J, with 8 bases between.

The CDR3 reads CASRSHPGQAGYTF. CDR3 coding DNA: TGTGCCAGCAGAAGCCACCCGGGACAGGCCGGCTACACCTTC. The chain uses TRBV28 and TRBJ1-2, with 8 bases lining up with TRBD1. V lost 6 bases and J lost 8; bases outside the gene matches: 11. Germline CDR1 is MDHEN and CDR2 is SYDVKM. There are 14 residues in the CDR3.

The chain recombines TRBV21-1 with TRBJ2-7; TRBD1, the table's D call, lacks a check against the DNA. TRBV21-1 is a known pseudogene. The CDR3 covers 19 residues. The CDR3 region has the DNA TGTGCCAGCAGCCGAGACGGACCAGAAAGGGACAGCATAACCTACGAGCAGTACTTC. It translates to CASSRDGPERDSITYEQYF.

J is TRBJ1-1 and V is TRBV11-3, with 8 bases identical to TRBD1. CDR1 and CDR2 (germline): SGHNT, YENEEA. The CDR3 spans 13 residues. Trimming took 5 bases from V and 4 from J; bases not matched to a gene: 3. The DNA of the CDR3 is TGTGCCAGCAGCCCGGACAGGGCCACTGAAGCTTTCTTT. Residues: CASSPDRATEAFF.

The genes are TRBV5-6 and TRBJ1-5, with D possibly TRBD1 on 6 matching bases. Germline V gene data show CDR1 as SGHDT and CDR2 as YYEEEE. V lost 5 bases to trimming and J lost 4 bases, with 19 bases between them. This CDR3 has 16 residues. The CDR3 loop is CASSQSTGQPNQPQHF. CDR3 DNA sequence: TGTGCCAGCAGTCAGAGCACGGGACAACCAAATCAGCCCCAGCATTTT.

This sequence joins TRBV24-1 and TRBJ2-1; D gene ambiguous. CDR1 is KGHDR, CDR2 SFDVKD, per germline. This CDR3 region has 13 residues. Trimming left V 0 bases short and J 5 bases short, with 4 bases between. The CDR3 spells CATSDLLNNEQFF. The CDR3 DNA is TGTGCCACCAGTGATTTGTTAAACAATGAGCAGTTCTTC.